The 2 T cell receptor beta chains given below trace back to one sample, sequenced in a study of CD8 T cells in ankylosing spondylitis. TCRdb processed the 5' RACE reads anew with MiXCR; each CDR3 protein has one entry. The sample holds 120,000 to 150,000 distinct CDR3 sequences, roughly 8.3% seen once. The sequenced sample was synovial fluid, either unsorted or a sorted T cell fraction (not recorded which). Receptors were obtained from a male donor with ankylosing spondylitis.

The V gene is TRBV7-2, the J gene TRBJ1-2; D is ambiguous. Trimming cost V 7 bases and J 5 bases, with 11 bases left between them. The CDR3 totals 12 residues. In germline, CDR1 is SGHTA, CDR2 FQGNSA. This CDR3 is CASTPDQYGYTF. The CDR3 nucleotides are TGTGCCAGCACCCCTGACCAGTATGGCTACACCTTC.

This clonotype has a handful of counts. CDR3 sequence: CASRKGQGADTQYF. In nucleotides, the CDR3 is TGTGCCAGCAGAAAGGGACAGGGGGCAGATACGCAGTATTTT. This rearrangement joins TRBV6-4 to TRBJ2-3; 11 positions match TRBD1. Germline lookup yields CDR1 MRHNA and CDR2 SNTAGT. This CDR3 contains 14 residues. J gave up 4 bases and V 6 bases, and 3 bases lay outside the gene matches.